Listed below are T cell receptor beta chains from one sample, sequenced in a study of metastatic and nonmetastatic thyroid tumors. TCRdb ran MiXCR on the PCR reads. The sample includes tens of thousands of clones, 12% seen only once; the top ten take roughly 10%. Sequencing used blood. The source is a female donor with papillary thyroid cancer or a benign thyroid nodule (not recorded which). Some clones in this sample may be carry-over from other donors' samples. Both conserved end residues are part of each CDR3. Clone size appears in some rows only: once, few, many, or a class for an expanded clone.

clone size	J gene	V gene	CDR3 protein
many	TRBJ1-6	TRBV5-4	CASSSRTGGDSPLHF
few	TRBJ2-7	TRBV7-2	CASSLYPLQGTSGSIYEQYF
many	TRBJ2-3	TRBV6-2/TRBV6-3	CASTLQGGDTQYF
many	TRBJ2-1	TRBV7-9	CASSYIAGAYNEQFF
many	TRBJ2-3	TRBV20-1	CSANWGGSSDTQYF
many	TRBJ1-6	TRBV13	CASSLGTGSNSPLHF
NA	TRBJ2-5	TRBV27	CASILRMGETQYF
many	TRBJ2-1	TRBV7-3	CASSPPSVNEQFF
many	TRBJ2-1	TRBV27	CASSFDPVYNEQFF
many	TRBJ2-1	TRBV6-6	CASSYSGRDNEQFF
many	TRBJ2-2	TRBV9	CASSPRLGTGELFF
many	TRBJ2-2	TRBV20-1	CSAPFGGSGGELFF
many	TRBJ1-2	TRBV20-1	CSARDLSTVRGADYGYTF
many	TRBJ2-7	TRBV10-2	CASSEGTVSYEQYF
many	TRBJ2-1	TRBV20-1	CSARVGKSGTGKFF
many	TRBJ2-7	TRBV6-5	CASSYSTSGSYEQYF
many	TRBJ2-7	TRBV27	CASSFQGPTYEQYF
NA	TRBJ1-5	TRBV6-1	CASNTDSNQPQHF
many	TRBJ2-7	TRBV2	CASSSQGGEQYF
once	TRBJ2-3	TRBV11-2	CASSLGQGMRTDTQYF
NA	TRBJ2-7	TRBV7-6	CASIQHGARAEQYF
few	TRBJ1-2	TRBV28	CASSLGRGVLHGYTF
many	TRBJ1-1	TRBV12-3/TRBV12-4	CASRPGSNTEAFF
many	TRBJ2-5	TRBV4-3	CASSRTAGDQETQYF
many	TRBJ2-7	TRBV20-1	CSARAGLPSEQYF
many	TRBJ2-1	TRBV11-1	CASSFGPNPYNEQFF
many	TRBJ1-2	TRBV28	CASSSSASNYGYTF
many	TRBJ2-3	TRBV9	CASSVSHGLAGVPSTDTQYF
many	TRBJ2-2	TRBV25-1	CASSGLAGNTGELFF
many	TRBJ2-1	TRBV5-1	CATVPDPHGGEQFF
many	TRBJ2-7	TRBV5-4	CASSLEGARRSYSYEQYF
many	TRBJ1-1	TRBV19	CASSIVGVSTEAFF
once	TRBJ2-5	TRBV20-1	CSSDIAGLETQYF
few	TRBJ2-2	TRBV19	CASVRRESRELFF
many	TRBJ2-2	TRBV9	CASSVWGSPSTGELFF
NA	TRBJ1-1	TRBV5-1	CASSLGKWSTEAFF
few	TRBJ2-7	TRBV24-1	CATSYPKRDSYGQYF
NA	TRBJ1-1	TRBV6-1	CASNEWRGVGEAFF
NA	TRBJ1-1	TRBV28	CASSLSGQPSTEAFF
many	TRBJ1-2	TRBV12-3/TRBV12-4	CASSLEEDRARGYTF